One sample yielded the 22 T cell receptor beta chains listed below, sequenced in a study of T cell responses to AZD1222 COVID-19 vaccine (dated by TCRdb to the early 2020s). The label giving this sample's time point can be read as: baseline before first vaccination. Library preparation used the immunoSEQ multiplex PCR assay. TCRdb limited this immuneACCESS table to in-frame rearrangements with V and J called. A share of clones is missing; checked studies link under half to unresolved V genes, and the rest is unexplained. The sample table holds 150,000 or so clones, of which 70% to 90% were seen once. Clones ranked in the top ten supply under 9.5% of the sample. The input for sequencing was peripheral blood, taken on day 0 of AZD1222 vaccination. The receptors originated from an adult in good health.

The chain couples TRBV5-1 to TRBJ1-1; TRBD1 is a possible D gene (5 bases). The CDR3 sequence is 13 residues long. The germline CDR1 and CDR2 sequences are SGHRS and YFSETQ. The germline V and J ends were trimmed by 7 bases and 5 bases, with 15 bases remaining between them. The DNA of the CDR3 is TGCGCCAGCGCTCAGGGAGGGTTTACTGAAGCTTTCTTT. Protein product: CASAQGGFTEAFF.

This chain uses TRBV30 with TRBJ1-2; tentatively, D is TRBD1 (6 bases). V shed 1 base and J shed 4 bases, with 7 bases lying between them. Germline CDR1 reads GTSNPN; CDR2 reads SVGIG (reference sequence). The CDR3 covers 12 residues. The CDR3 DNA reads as TGTGCCTGGAGTGGGACAGCCTATGGCTACACCTTC. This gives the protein CAWSGTAYGYTF.

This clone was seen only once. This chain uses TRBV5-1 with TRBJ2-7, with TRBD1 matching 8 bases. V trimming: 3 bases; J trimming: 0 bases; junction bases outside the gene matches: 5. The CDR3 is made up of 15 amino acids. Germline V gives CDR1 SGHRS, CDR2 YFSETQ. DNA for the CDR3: TGCGCCAGCAGCTCCTTGGACAGGGACTCCTACGAGCAGTACTTC. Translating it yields CASSSLDRDSYEQYF.

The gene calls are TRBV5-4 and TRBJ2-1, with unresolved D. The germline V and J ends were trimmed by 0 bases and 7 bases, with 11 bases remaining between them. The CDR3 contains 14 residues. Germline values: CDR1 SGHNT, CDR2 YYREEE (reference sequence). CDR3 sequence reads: CASSLGLVANEQFF. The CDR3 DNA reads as TGTGCCAGCAGCTTGGGATTGGTGGCAAATGAGCAGTTCTTC. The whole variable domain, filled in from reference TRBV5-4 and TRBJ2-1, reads ETGVTQSPTHLIKTRGQQVTLRCSSQSGHNTVSWYQQALGQGPQFIFQYYREEENGRGNFPPRFSGLQFPNYSSELNVNALELDDSALYLCASSLGLVANEQFFGPGTRLTVL.

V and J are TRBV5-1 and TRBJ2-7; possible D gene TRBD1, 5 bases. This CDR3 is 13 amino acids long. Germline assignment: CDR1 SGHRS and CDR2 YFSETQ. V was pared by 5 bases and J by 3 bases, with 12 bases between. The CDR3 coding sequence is TGCGCCAGCAGGCTCGACAGAATCTACGAGCAGTACTTC. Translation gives CASRLDRIYEQYF.

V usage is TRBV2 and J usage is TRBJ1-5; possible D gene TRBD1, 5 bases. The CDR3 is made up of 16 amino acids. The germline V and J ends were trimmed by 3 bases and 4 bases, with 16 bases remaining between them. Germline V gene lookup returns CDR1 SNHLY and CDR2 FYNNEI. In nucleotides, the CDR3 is TGTGCCAGCAGTGATTCGGGGGTAATACGGAATCAGCCCCAGCATTTT. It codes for CASSDSGVIRNQPQHF. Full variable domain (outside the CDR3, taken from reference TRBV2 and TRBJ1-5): EPEVTQTPSHQVTQMGQEVILRCVPISNHLYFYWYRQILGQKVEFLVSFYNNEISEKSEIFDDQFSVERPDGSNFTLKIRSTKLEDSAMYFCASSDSGVIRNQPQHFGDGTRLSIL.

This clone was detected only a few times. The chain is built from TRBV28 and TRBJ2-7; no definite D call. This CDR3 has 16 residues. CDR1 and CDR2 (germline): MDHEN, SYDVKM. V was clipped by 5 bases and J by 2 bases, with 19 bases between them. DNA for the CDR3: TGTGCCAGCAGTCTAGAATATGGCGGTACGACCTACGAGCAGTACTTC. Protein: CASSLEYGGTTYEQYF.

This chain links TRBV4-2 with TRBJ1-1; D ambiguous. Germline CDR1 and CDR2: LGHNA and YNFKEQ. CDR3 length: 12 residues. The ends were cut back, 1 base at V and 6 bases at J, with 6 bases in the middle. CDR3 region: CASSQGRAEAFF. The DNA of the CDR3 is TGTGCCAGCAGCCAAGGACGAGCTGAAGCTTTCTTT.

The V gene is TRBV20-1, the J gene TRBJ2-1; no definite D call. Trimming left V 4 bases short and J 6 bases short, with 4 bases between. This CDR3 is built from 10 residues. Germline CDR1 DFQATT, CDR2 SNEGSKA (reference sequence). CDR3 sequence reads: CSATSNEQFF. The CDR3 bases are TGCAGTGCTACTAGCAATGAGCAGTTCTTC.

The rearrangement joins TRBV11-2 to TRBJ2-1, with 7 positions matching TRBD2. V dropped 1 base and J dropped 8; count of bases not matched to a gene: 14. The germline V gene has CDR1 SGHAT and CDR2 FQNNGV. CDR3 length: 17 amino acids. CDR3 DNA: TGTGCCAGCAGCTTAGTTGGGACGCGGGAGCTTAGGCATGAGCAGTTCTTC. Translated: CASSLVGTRELRHEQFF.

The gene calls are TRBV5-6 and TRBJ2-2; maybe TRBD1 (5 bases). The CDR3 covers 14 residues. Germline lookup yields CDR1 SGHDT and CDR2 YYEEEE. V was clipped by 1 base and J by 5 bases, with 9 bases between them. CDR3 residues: CASSLRQSTGELFF. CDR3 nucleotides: TGTGCCAGCAGCTTGAGACAGTCTACCGGGGAGCTGTTTTTT.

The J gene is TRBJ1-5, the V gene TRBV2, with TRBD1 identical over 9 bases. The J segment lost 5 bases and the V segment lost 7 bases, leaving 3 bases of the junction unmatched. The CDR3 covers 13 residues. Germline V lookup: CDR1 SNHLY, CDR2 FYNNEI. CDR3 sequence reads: CASTRTGDQPQHF. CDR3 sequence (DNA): TGTGCCAGCACTAGGACAGGGGATCAGCCCCAGCATTTT.

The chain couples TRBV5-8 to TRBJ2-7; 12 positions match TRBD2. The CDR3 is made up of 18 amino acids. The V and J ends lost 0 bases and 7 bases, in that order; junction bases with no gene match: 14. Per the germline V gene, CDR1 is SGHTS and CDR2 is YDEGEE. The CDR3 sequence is CASSLGLLAGGPVNEQYF. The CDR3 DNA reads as TGTGCCAGCAGCTTGGGACTTCTAGCGGGAGGGCCGGTAAATGAGCAGTACTTC.

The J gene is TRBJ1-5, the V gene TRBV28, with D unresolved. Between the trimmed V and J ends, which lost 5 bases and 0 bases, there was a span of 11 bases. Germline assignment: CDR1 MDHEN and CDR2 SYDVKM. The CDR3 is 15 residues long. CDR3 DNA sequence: TGTGCCAGCAGTCGCTCCGGGGTTAGCAATCAGCCCCAGCATTTT. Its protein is CASSRSGVSNQPQHF.

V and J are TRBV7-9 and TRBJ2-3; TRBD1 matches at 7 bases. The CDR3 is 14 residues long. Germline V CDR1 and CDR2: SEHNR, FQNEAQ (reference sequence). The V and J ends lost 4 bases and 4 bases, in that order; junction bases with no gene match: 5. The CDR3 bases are TGTGCCAGCAGCTCCCTTGGACAGGCAGATACGCAGTATTTT. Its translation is CASSSLGQADTQYF.

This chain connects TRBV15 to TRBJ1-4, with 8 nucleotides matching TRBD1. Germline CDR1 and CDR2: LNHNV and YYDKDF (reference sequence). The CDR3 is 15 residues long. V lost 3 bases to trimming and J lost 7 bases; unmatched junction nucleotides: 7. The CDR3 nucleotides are TGTGCCACCAGCAGGTACTCAGGGGGCGGTGAAAAACTGTTTTTT. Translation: CATSRYSGGGEKLFF.

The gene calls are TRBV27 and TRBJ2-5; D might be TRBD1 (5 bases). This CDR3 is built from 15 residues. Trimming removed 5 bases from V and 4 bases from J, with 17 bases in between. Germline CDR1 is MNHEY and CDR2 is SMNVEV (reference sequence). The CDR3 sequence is CASSTYPTGVETQYF. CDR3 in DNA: TGTGCCAGCAGTACATACCCAACAGGCGTAGAGACCCAGTACTTC.

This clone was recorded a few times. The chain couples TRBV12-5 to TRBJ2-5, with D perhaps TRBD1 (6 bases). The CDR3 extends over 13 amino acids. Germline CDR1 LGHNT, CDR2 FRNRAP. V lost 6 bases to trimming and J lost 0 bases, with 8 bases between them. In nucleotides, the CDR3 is TGTGCTAGTGGGGGGGCTGACCAAGAGACCCAGTACTTC. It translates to CASGGADQETQYF.

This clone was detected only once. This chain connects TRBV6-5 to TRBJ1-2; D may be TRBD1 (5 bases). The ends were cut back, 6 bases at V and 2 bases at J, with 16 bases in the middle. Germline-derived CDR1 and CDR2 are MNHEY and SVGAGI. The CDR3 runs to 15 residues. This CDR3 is CASSLGRGGNYGYTF. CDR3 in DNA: TGTGCCAGCAGCCTGGGGAGGGGAGGGAACTATGGCTACACCTTC.

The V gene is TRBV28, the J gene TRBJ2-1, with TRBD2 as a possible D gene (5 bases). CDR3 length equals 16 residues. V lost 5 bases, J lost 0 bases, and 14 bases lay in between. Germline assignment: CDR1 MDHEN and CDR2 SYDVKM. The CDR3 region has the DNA TGTGCCAGCAGTAGGAGGACGGTGAGCTCCTACAATGAGCAGTTCTTC. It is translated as CASSRRTVSSYNEQFF.

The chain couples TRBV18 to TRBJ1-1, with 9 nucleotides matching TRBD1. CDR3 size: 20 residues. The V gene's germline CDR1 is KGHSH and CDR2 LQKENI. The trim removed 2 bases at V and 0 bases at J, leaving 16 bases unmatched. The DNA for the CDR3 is TGTGCCAGCTCACCAGTATTAGGGACAGGGACCGGAGGCATGAACACTGAAGCTTTCTTT. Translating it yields CASSPVLGTGTGGMNTEAFF.

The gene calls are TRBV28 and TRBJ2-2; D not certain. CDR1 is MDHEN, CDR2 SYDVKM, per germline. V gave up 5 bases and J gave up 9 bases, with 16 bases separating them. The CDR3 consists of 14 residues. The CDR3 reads CASSHNSDPRELFF. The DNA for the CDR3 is TGTGCCAGCAGTCATAACAGCGATCCCCGGGAGCTGTTTTTT.